The 20 T cell receptor beta chains presented below share a single source sample, sequenced in a study of CD8 T cells in ankylosing spondylitis (dated by TCRdb to between 2016 and 2019). The protocol used for the library was 5' RACE. The listed sequencing device is Illumina HiSeq 2500. The raw public reads went through TCRdb reprocessing: fastp at Q25, MiXCR clone calling, in-frame beta chains kept. Here each entry gathers all rows of one CDR3 protein and keeps the most common genes and DNA. The sample table shows a few hundred thousand distinct CDR3 sequences, and about 10% are seen once. The top ten hold roughly 6.8% of the sample. The sample comprised blood, either unsorted or a sorted T cell fraction (not recorded which). The receptors derive from a male donor with ankylosing spondylitis or in good health (not recorded which).

The chain has TRBV20-1 and TRBJ2-6; 7 nucleotides match TRBD1. V was clipped by 6 bases and J by 0 bases; unmatched bases: 17. CDR1 is DFQATT and CDR2 is SNEGSKA in the germline V gene (reference sequence). The CDR3 is made up of 19 amino acids. The CDR3 nucleotides read TGCAGTGCCCCTACTCCGGACTCGGGGACAGCCTCTGGGGCCAACGTCCTGACTTTC. As protein: CSAPTPDSGTASGANVLTF.

This clonotype appeared many times. The V call is TRBV20-1, the J call TRBJ1-3, with 7 nucleotides matching TRBD1. V lost 5 bases and J lost 8; bases outside the gene matches: 21. The germline V gene encodes CDR1 DFQATT and CDR2 SNEGSKA (reference sequence). The CDR3 consists of 17 residues. The CDR3 here is CSASQGQYYDGIDTIYF. In DNA, the CDR3 is TGCAGTGCTTCACAGGGACAGTACTACGACGGGATCGACACCATATATTTT.

This clonotype was detected many times. J is TRBJ1-6 and V is TRBV7-8; 8 bases align to TRBD1. This CDR3 is built from 14 residues. V shed 5 bases, J shed 6 bases, and the junction held 3 bases outside the gene matches. Germline V gene lookup returns CDR1 SGHVS and CDR2 FQNEAQ. The CDR3 bases are TGTGCCAGCAGCCAACAGGGGGTTAATTCACCCCTCCACTTT. It specifies CASSQQGVNSPLHF.

This clonotype was found many times. The gene calls are TRBV12-5 and TRBJ1-1; no firm D call. Germline V gene data show CDR1 as LGHNT and CDR2 as FRNRAP. The CDR3 runs to 13 residues. The V end lost 1 base, the J end lost 2 bases, and 5 bases lay between the germline ends. The CDR3: CASGLGVNTEAFF. In nucleotides, the CDR3 is TGTGCTAGTGGTTTGGGGGTTAACACTGAAGCTTTCTTT. Full variable domain (remainder filled in from reference TRBV12-5 and TRBJ1-1): DARVTQTPRHKVTEMGQEVTMRCQPILGHNTVFWYRQTMMQGLELLAYFRNRAPLDDSGMPKDRFSAEMPDATLATLKIQPSEPRDSAVYFCASGLGVNTEAFFGQGTRLTVV.

This clonotype was seen at least ten times. The J gene is TRBJ2-1, the V gene TRBV27, with unresolved D. CDR1 and CDR2 from the germline V gene are MNHEY and SMNVEV (reference sequence). This CDR3 spans 14 amino acids. The V end was cut by 2 bases, the J end by 3 bases, with 8 bases between. In nucleotides, the CDR3 is TGTGCCAGCAGTTTAAGACAAAGCTACAATGAGCAGTTCTTC. Its protein product is CASSLRQSYNEQFF.

This clonotype was recorded a few times. This chain links TRBV5-1 with TRBJ2-5; the match to TRBD2 covers 10 bases. V shed 5 bases, J shed 0 bases, and the junction held 4 bases outside the gene matches. This CDR3 has 15 amino acids. In germline, CDR1 is SGHRS, CDR2 YFSETQ. CDR3 sequence reads: CASSWTSGYQETQYF. The CDR3 bases are TGCGCCAGCAGTTGGACTAGCGGATACCAAGAGACCCAGTACTTC.

This clonotype was seen a few times. The rearrangement uses TRBV29-1 and TRBJ2-7; D not resolved. CDR1 is SQVTM, CDR2 ANQGSEA, per germline. V was pared by 7 bases and J by 1 base, with 8 bases between. The CDR3 has 11 residues. This chain's CDR3 is CSAFDSYEQYF. In DNA form, the CDR3 reads TGCAGCGCCTTTGATTCCTACGAGCAGTACTTC.

The V and J genes are TRBV7-3 and TRBJ2-5, with 7 bases lining up with TRBD1. Germline V gene data show CDR1 as SGHTA and CDR2 as FQGTGA. This CDR3 contains 13 residues. Trimming removed 6 bases from V and 3 bases from J; junction bases left unmatched: 4. Here the CDR3 DNA reads TGTGCCAGCAGGAGGGGGCAGGAAGAGACCCAGTACTTC. Protein: CASRRGQEETQYF. The whole variable domain, remainder taken from reference TRBV7-3 and TRBJ2-5, is GAGVSQTPSNKVTEKGKYVELRCDPISGHTALYWYRQSLGQGPEFLIYFQGTGAADDSGLPNDRFFAVRPEGSVSTLKIQRTERGDSAVYLCASRRGQEETQYFGPGTRLLVL.

CDR3 nucleotides: TGCAGTGCTAGAGGGTCTTACTCCGGGACATCCCGGACGGAGACCCAGTACTTC. This gives the protein CSARGSYSGTSRTETQYF. This rearrangement joins TRBV20-1 to TRBJ2-5; possible D gene TRBD1, 6 bases. V shed 1 base and J shed 5 bases, with 26 bases lying between them. The CDR3 sequence is 18 residues long. In germline, CDR1 is DFQATT, CDR2 SNEGSKA (reference sequence).

This clonotype has a count of ten or more. The rearrangement joins TRBV12-3 or TRBV12-4 to TRBJ2-2; possibly TRBD1 for D (6 bases). There are 15 residues in the CDR3. The germline V and J ends were trimmed by 5 bases and 6 bases, with 16 bases remaining between them. The CDR3 reads CASSRVQGVPGELFF. The CDR3 DNA is TGTGCCAGCAGTAGAGTACAGGGCGTCCCCGGGGAGCTGTTTTTT.

There are many counts of this clonotype. The chain joins TRBV4-2 to TRBJ2-1; 7 nucleotides line up with TRBD2. V shed 4 bases and J 7 bases; nucleotides not matched to a gene: 10. Germline CDR1 LGHNA, CDR2 YNFKEQ. The CDR3 sequence is 15 residues long. Written as DNA, the CDR3 is TGTGCCAGCAGCCCCCGATGGCTAGCGGAAAATGAGCAGTTCTTC. It translates to CASSPRWLAENEQFF.

This clonotype was observed at least ten times. This chain links TRBV5-1 with TRBJ2-1; 7 bases fit TRBD1. The germline CDR1 and CDR2 sequences are SGHRS and YFSETQ. V dropped 3 bases and J dropped 1; count of bases not matched to a gene: 13. The CDR3 has 18 residues. The CDR3 region is CASSSPLGTVKSYNEQFF. CDR3 in DNA: TGCGCCAGCAGCTCACCCTTAGGGACAGTAAAATCCTACAATGAGCAGTTCTTC.

This clonotype was seen at least ten times. This sequence joins TRBV10-3 and TRBJ2-7, with 12 bases aligning to TRBD2. The CDR3 has 15 amino acids. In germline, CDR1 is ENHRY, CDR2 SYGVKD. Losses at the gene ends were 3 bases for V and 9 bases for J; bases not matched to a gene: 9. CDR3 sequence: CAISDYPTSGRGQYF. The CDR3 region has the DNA TGTGCCATCAGTGACTATCCGACTAGCGGGAGAGGGCAGTACTTC.

There are many counts of this clonotype. J is TRBJ2-3 and V is TRBV5-1; D is unresolved. Germline CDR1 SGHRS, CDR2 YFSETQ. CDR3 size: 12 residues. The V end was cut by 3 bases, the J end by 6 bases, with 8 bases between. The CDR3 loop is CASSSYADTQYF. The CDR3 bases are TGCGCCAGCAGCTCATATGCCGATACGCAGTATTTT.

This clonotype has at least ten counts. The DNA for the CDR3 is TGCGCCAGCAGTAGGGACAGGGTTCGCACCGGGGAGCTGTTTTTT. As protein: CASSRDRVRTGELFF. J is TRBJ2-2 and V is TRBV5-1, with 9 positions matching TRBD1. The CDR3 sequence is 15 residues long. Germline V lookup: CDR1 SGHRS, CDR2 YFSETQ. V was clipped by 5 bases and J by 4 bases; unmatched bases: 6.

There are many counts of this clonotype. This chain links TRBV20-1 with TRBJ2-3; D might be TRBD1 or TRBD2, each matching 6 bases. Germline loops: CDR1 DFQATT, CDR2 SNEGSKA (reference sequence). CDR3 length: 16 amino acids. Trimming pared 3 bases from V and 2 bases from J, leaving 18 bases between. The CDR3 loop is CSASPGLGGLTDTQYF. The CDR3, as DNA: TGCAGTGCTAGTCCCGGCCTAGGGGGGCTCACAGATACGCAGTATTTT.

This clonotype has ten or more counts. The chain uses TRBV12-3 or TRBV12-4 and TRBJ2-1, with D possibly matching TRBD2 (5 bases). The CDR3 loop spans 15 amino acids. V gave up 1 base and J gave up 0 bases, with 7 bases separating them. The DNA of the CDR3 is TGTGCCAGCAGTTTAGGGAGGAGCTCCTACAATGAGCAGTTCTTC. Translating it yields CASSLGRSSYNEQFF.

This clonotype was recorded many times. J is TRBJ2-1 and V is TRBV10-3; 7 bases map to TRBD2. The CDR3 loop spans 15 amino acids. Trimming took 3 bases from V and 4 from J; bases not matched to a gene: 6. Germline values: CDR1 ENHRY, CDR2 SYGVKD. CDR3: CAISDLAESYNEQFF. The CDR3, as DNA: TGTGCCATCAGTGACCTAGCGGAATCTTACAATGAGCAGTTCTTC.

This clonotype was found many times. This sequence joins TRBV7-8 and TRBJ2-7, with 9 bases that match TRBD1. This CDR3 is built from 14 residues. Germline CDR1 SGHVS, CDR2 FQNEAQ. The V gene end was trimmed by 2 bases and the J gene end by 2 bases; junction bases not matched to a gene: 1. The CDR3 nucleotides read TGTGCCAGCAGCTTAAACAGGGGGCCCTACGAGCAGTACTTC. Its protein is CASSLNRGPYEQYF. The whole variable domain, filled in from reference TRBV7-8 and TRBJ2-7, reads GAGVSQSPRYKVAKRGQDVALRCDPISGHVSLFWYQQALGQGPEFLTYFQNEAQLDKSGLPSDRFFAERPEGSVSTLKIQRTQQEDSAVYLCASSLNRGPYEQYFGPGTRLTVT.

The table lists this clonotype with many counts. The chain is built from TRBV24-1 and TRBJ2-1; 8 bases agree with TRBD2. Germline CDR1 KGHDR, CDR2 SFDVKD. The CDR3 has 15 amino acids. Unmatched junction bases numbered 10, after V lost 4 bases and J lost 9 bases. The CDR3 is CATSEIAGPSGEQFF. The CDR3 bases are TGTGCCACCAGTGAGATAGCGGGGCCTTCGGGTGAGCAGTTCTTC.